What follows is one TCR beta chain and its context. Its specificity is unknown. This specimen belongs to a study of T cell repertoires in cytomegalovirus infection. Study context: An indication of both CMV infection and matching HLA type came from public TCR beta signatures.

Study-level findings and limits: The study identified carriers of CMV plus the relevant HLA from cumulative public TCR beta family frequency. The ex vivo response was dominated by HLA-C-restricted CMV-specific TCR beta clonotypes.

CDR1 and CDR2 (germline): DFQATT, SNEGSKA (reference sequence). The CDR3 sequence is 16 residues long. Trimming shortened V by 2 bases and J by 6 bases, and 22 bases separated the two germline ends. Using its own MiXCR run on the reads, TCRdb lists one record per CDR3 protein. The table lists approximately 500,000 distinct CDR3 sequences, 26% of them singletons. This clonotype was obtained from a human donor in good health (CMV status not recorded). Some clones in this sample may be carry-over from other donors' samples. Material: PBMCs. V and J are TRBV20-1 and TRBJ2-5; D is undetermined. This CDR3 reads CSARLPLGVPRQTQYF. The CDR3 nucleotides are TGCAGTGCTAGACTCCCATTGGGTGTCCCAAGGCAGACCCAGTACTTC.